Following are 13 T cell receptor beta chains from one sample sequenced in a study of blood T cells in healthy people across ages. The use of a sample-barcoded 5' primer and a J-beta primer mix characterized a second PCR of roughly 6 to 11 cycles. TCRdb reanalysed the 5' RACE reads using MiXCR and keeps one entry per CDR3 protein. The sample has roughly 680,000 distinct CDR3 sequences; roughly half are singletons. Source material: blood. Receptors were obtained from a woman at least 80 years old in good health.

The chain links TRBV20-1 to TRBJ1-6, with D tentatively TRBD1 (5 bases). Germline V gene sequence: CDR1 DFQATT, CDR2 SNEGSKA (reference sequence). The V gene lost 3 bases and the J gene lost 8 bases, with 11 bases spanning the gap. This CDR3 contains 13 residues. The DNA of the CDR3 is TGCAGTGCTAGTCAGGGAAGGTATTCACCCCTCCACTTT. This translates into CSASQGRYSPLHF.

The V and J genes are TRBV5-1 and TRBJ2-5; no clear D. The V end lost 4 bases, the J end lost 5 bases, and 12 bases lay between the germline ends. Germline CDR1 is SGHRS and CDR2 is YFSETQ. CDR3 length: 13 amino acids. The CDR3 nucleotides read TGCGCCAGCAGCATCGATCCCGGGGAGACCCAGTACTTC. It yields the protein CASSIDPGETQYF.

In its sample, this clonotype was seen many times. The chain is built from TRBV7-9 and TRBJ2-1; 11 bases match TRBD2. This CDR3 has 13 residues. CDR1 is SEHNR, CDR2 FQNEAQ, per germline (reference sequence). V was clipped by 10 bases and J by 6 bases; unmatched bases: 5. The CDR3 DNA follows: TGTGCCATCGGACTAGCGGGTGCCAATGAGCAGTTCTTC. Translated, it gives CAIGLAGANEQFF. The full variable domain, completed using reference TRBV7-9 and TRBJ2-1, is DTGVSQNPRHKITKRGQNVTFRCDPISEHNRLYWYRQTLGQGPEFLTYFQNEAQLEKSRLLSDRFSAERPKGSFSTLEIQRTEQGDSAMYLCAIGLAGANEQFFGPGTRLTVL.

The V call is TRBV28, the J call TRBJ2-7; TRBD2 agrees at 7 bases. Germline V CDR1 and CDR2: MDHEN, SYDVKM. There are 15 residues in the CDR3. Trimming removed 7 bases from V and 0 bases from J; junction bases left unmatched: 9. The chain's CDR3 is CASTVGGTSSYEQYF. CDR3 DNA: TGTGCCAGCACCGTCGGGGGGACGAGCTCCTACGAGCAGTACTTC. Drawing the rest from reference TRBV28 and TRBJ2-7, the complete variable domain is DVKVTQSSRYLVKRTGEKVFLECVQDMDHENMFWYRQDPGLGLRLIYFSYDVKMKEKGDIPEGYSVSREKKERFSLILESASTNQTSMYLCASTVGGTSSYEQYFGPGTRLTVT.

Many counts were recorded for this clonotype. The DNA of the CDR3 is TGTGCCAGCAGCCCCAGCCAGGGGAGAAGTGGCTACACCTTC. It yields the protein CASSPSQGRSGYTF. This chain links TRBV7-2 with TRBJ1-2; tentatively, D is TRBD1 (6 bases). The CDR3 runs 14 residues. Trimming removed 5 bases from V and 7 bases from J, with 17 bases in between. Looked up from germline, CDR1 is SGHTA and CDR2 is FQGNSA.

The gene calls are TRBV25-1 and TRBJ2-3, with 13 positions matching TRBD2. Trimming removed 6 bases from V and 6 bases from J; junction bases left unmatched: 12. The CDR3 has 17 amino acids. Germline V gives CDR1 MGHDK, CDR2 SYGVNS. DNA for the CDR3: TGTGCCAGCAGAAGACTAGCGGGAGGCCCGGACTTGGATACGCAGTATTTT. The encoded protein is CASRRLAGGPDLDTQYF.

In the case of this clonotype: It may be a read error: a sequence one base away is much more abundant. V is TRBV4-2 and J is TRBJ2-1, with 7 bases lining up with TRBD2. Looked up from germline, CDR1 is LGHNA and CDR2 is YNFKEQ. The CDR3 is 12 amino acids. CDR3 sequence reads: CANSQAGLKQFF. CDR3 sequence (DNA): TGTGCCAACAGCCAAGCGGGGTTAAAGCAGTTCTTC.

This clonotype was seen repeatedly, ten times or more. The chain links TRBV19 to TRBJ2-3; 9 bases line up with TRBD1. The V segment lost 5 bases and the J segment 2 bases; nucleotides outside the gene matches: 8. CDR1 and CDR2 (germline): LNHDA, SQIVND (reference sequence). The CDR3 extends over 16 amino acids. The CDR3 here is CASSPEDRGDTDTQYF. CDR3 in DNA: TGTGCCAGTAGTCCCGAGGACAGGGGAGACACAGATACGCAGTATTTT.

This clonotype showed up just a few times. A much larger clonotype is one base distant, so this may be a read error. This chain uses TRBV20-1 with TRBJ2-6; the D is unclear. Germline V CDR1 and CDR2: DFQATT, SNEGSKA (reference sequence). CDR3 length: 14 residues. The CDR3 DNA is TGCAGTGCTATCGGGCTCTCTGGGCCCAACGTCCTGACTTTC. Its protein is CSAIGLSGPNVLTF.

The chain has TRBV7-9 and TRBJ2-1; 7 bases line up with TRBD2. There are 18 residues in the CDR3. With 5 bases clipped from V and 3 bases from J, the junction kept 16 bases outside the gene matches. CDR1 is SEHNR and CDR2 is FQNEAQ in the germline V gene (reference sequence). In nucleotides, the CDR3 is TGTGCCAGCAGCCCCCATGGCGGTGGGGACTACAGCTACAATGAGCAGTTCTTC. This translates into CASSPHGGGDYSYNEQFF.

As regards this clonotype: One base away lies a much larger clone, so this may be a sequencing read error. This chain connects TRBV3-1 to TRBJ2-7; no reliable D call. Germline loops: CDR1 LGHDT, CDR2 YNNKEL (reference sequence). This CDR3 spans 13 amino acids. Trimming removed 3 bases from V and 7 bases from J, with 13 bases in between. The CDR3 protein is CASSQYGYNEQYF. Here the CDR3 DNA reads TGTGCCAGCAGCCAGTACGGGTACAATGAGCAGTACTTC.

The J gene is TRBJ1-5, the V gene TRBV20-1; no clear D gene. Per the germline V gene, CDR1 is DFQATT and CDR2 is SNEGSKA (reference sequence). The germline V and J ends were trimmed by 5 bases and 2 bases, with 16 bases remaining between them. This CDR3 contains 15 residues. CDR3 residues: CSALLAGTGNQPQHF. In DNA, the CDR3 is TGCAGTGCTCTCCTCGCGGGAACAGGCAATCAGCCCCAGCATTTT.

The CDR3 is CASSLGGAGVQETQYF. The CDR3 region has the DNA TGTGCCAGCAGCTTAGGTGGGGCCGGGGTCCAAGAGACCCAGTACTTC. This chain connects TRBV7-2 to TRBJ2-5, with D possibly being TRBD1 or TRBD2 (5 bases each). The CDR3 is made up of 16 amino acids. Trimming took off 1 base at V and 1 base at J, with 13 bases between the two ends. Germline CDR1 SGHTA, CDR2 FQGNSA. The variable domain in full, with the rest retrieved from reference TRBV7-2 and TRBJ2-5, is GAGVSQSPSNKVTEKGKDVELRCDPISGHTALYWYRQSLGQGLEFLIYFQGNSAPDKSGLPSDRFSAERTGGSVSTLTIQRTQQEDSAVYLCASSLGGAGVQETQYFGPGTRLLVL.